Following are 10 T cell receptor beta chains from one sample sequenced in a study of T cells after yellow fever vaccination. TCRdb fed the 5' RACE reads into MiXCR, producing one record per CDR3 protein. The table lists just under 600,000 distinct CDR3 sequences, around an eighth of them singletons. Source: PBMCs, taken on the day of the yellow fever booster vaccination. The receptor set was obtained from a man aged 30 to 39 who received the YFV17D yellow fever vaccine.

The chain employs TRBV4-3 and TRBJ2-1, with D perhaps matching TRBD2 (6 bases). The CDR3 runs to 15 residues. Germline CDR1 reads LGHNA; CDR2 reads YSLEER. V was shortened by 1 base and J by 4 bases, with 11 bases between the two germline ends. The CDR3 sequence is CASSQVGLSYNEQFF. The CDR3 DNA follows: TGCGCCAGCAGCCAAGTGGGACTTTCTTACAATGAGCAGTTCTTC.

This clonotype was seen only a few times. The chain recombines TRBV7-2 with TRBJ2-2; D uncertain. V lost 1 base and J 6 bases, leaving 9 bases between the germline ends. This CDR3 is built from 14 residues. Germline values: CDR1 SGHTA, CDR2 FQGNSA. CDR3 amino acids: CASSLVSVPGELFF. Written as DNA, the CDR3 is TGTGCCAGCAGCTTAGTGTCCGTTCCCGGGGAGCTGTTTTTT.

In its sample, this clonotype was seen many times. The CDR3 bases are TGCGCCAGCAGTGAGGCACAAGGCGCCTACAATGAGCAGTTCTTC. Translated: CASSEAQGAYNEQFF. The chain uses TRBV10-1 and TRBJ2-1; D not certain. V dropped 2 bases and J dropped 2 bases, with 10 bases sitting between them. The CDR3 extends over 15 amino acids. Germline CDR1 is WNHNN and CDR2 is SYGVQD (reference sequence).

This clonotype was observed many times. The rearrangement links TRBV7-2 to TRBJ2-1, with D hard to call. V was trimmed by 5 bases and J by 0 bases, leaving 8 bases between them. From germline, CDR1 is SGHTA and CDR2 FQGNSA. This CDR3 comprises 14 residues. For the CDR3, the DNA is TGTGCCAGCAGCCTCCCGAGCTCCTACAATGAGCAGTTCTTC. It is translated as CASSLPSSYNEQFF.

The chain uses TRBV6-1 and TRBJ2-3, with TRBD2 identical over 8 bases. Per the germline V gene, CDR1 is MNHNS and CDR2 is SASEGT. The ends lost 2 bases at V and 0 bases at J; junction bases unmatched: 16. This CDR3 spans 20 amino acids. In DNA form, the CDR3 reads TGTGCCAGCAGTGAAATGTGGGTCGGTAGCGGGATGGAAAGCACAGATACGCAGTATTTT. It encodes CASSEMWVGSGMESTDTQYF.

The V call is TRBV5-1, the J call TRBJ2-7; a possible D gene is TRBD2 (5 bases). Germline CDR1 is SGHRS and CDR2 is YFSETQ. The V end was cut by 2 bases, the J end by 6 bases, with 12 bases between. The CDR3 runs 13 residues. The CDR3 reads CASSFPGSVEQYF. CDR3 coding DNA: TGCGCCAGCAGCTTCCCGGGGAGCGTCGAGCAGTACTTC.

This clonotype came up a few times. CDR3 coding DNA: TGTGCCAGCAGTTACCGTGGCGGGGGGACCTACGAGCAGTACTTC. Amino acid sequence: CASSYRGGGTYEQYF. The gene calls are TRBV6-5 and TRBJ2-7; 8 bases agree with TRBD2. Trimming at V came to 2 bases and at J to 2 bases, leaving 5 bases not matched to a gene. The germline V gene encodes CDR1 MNHEY and CDR2 SVGAGI. This CDR3 contains 15 residues.

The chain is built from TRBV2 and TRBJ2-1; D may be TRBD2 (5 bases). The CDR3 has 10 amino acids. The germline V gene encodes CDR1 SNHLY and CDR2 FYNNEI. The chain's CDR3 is CASQAGNWFF. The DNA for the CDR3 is TGTGCAAGTCAGGCCGGGAATTGGTTCTTC.

In nucleotides, the CDR3 is TGTGCCAGCAGACTACAGGGAACGAACACTGAAGCTTTCTTT. Its protein is CASRLQGTNTEAFF. The J gene is TRBJ1-1, the V gene TRBV7-8, with D perhaps TRBD1 (6 bases). Trimming cost V 6 bases and J 1 base, with 12 bases left between them. Germline loops: CDR1 SGHVS, CDR2 FQNEAQ. This CDR3 has 14 residues.

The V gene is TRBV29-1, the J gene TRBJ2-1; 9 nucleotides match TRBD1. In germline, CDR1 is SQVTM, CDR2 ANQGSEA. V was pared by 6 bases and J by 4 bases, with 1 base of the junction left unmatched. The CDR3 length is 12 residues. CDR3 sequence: CSVDRGYNEQFF. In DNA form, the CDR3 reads TGCAGCGTGGACAGGGGATACAATGAGCAGTTCTTC.